This T cell receptor beta chain came from a study of long-term antiretroviral therapy in people with HIV. Study-wide points: ART adherence, viral resistance and therapy changes were not recorded.

Concerning this clone: Its specificity is not known.

V was trimmed by 0 bases and J by 2 bases, leaving 14 bases between them. Germline values: CDR1 GTSNPN, CDR2 SVGIG (reference sequence). CDR3 length: 15 amino acids. immunoSEQ v3.0 was run at survey level. The data were produced by immunoSEQ multiplex PCR, yet TCRdb's version contains in-frame clones alone and is incomplete. Here the sample spans under 12,000 clones, about 80% being singletons. The chain has TRBV30 and TRBJ2-7; D is possibly TRBD2 (7 bases). The starting material was unsorted PBMCs, obtained at the start of antiretroviral therapy, before treatment. The clonotype comes from a man aged 25-45 years with HIV. CDR3 region: CAWSVGGPGAYEQYF. In DNA, the CDR3 is TGTGCCTGGAGTGTGGGAGGGCCAGGGGCCTACGAGCAGTACTTC. The whole variable domain, remainder taken from reference TRBV30 and TRBJ2-7, is SQTIHQWPATLVQPVGSPLSLECTVEGTSNPNLYWYRQAAGRGLQLLFYSVGIGQISSEVPQNLSASRPQDRQFILSSKKLLLSDSGFYLCAWSVGGPGAYEQYFGPGTRLTVT.